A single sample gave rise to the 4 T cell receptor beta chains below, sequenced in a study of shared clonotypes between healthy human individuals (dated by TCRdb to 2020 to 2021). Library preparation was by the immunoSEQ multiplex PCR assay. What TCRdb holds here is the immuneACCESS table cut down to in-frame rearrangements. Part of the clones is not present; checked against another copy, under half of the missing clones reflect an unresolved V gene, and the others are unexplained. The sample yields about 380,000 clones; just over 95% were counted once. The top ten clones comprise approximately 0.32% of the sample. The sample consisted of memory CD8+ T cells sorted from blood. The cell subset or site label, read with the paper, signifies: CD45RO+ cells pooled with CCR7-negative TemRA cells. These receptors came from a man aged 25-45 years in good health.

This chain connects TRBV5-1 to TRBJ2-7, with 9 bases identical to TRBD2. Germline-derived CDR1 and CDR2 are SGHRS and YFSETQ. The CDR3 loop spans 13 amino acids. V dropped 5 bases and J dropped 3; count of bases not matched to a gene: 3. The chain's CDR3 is CASRGLARYEQYF. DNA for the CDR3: TGCGCCAGCAGGGGACTAGCACGCTACGAGCAGTACTTC.

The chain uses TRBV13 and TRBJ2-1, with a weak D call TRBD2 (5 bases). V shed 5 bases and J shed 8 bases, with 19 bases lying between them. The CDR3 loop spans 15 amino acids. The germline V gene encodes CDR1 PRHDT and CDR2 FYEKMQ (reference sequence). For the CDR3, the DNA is TGTGCCAGCAGCGATGCTAGCAGGAGAAGGGATGAGCAGTTCTTC. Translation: CASSDASRRRDEQFF.

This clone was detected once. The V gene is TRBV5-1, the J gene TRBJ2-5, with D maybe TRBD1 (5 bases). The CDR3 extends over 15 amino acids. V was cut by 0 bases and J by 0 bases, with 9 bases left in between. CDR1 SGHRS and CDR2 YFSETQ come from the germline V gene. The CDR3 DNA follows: TGCGCCAGCAGCTTGGCCCCAGGGAACCAAGAGACCCAGTACTTC. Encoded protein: CASSLAPGNQETQYF.

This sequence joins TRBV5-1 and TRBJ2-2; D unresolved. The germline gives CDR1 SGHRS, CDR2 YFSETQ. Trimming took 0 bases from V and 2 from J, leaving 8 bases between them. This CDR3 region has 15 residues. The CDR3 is CASSLGPSNTGELFF. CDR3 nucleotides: TGCGCCAGCAGCTTGGGGCCATCCAACACCGGGGAGCTGTTTTTT. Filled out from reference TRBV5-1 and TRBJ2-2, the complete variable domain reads KAGVTQTPRYLIKTRGQQVTLSCSPISGHRSVSWYQQTPGQGLQFLFEYFSETQRNKGNFPGRFSGRQFSNSRSEMNVSTLELGDSALYLCASSLGPSNTGELFFGEGSRLTVL.